Listed here are 17 T cell receptor beta chains from one sample, sequenced in a study of T cell responses to AZD1222 COVID-19 vaccine. This table comes from immunoSEQ multiplex PCR, and its TCRdb copy is limited to in-frame clones, with some not included. The sample has 120,000 or so clones; around 91% are singletons. Source: peripheral blood, taken on day 0 of AZD1222 vaccination. The source is an adult in good health.

The V and J genes are TRBV19 and TRBJ2-3; D possibly corresponds to TRBD1 (6 bases). The CDR3 runs 15 residues. Germline V CDR1 and CDR2: LNHDA, SQIVND (reference sequence). Trimming removed 4 bases from V and 2 bases from J, with 13 bases in between. As DNA, the CDR3 is TGTGCCAGTAGTACCTGGGGGCCGTCCACAGATACGCAGTATTTT. The encoded protein is CASSTWGPSTDTQYF.

The CDR3 DNA reads TGTGCCAGCAGCCACCTAGCGGGAGAAGAGACCCAGTACTTC. Its translation is CASSHLAGEETQYF. The rearrangement links TRBV3-1 (or the pseudogene TRBV3-2) to TRBJ2-5; 10 bases line up with TRBD2. Trimming removed 3 bases from V and 3 bases from J; junction bases left unmatched: 1. This CDR3 region has 14 residues. Germline V lookup: CDR1 LGHDT, CDR2 YNNKEL (reference sequence).

The gene calls are TRBV6-2 or TRBV6-3 and TRBJ1-3; a weak D match, TRBD1 (6 bases). The CDR3 extends over 16 amino acids. Looked up from germline, CDR1 is MNHEY and CDR2 is SVGEGT. The V gene lost 4 bases and the J gene lost 0 bases, with 13 bases spanning the gap. CDR3 nucleotides: TGTGCCAGCAGTTCCTTCGGGACAAGCTCTGGAAACACCATATATTTT. Translation: CASSSFGTSSGNTIYF.

The V call is TRBV27, the J call TRBJ2-4, with TRBD1 identical over 10 bases. Germline lookup yields CDR1 MNHEY and CDR2 SMNVEV (reference sequence). The J segment lost 5 bases and the V segment lost 2 bases, leaving 3 bases of the junction unmatched. This CDR3 has 15 residues. The CDR3 DNA reads TGTGCCAGCAGTTTAGTGGGGACAGGGGAAAACATTCAGTACTTC. Encoded protein: CASSLVGTGENIQYF.

The chain couples TRBV7-9 to TRBJ1-4, with 7 bases lining up with TRBD1. The CDR3 runs 14 residues. Trimming took 3 bases from V and 8 from J; bases not matched to a gene: 6. The germline gives CDR1 SEHNR, CDR2 FQNEAQ (reference sequence). The CDR3 bases are TGTGCCAGCAGCTTCGACAGGGCCCAGGAAAAACTGTTTTTT. Its translation is CASSFDRAQEKLFF.

The rearrangement links TRBV28 to TRBJ1-2, with D maybe TRBD1 (6 bases). The ends were cut back, 6 bases at V and 4 bases at J, with 15 bases in the middle. The CDR3 has 14 residues. The germline V gene has CDR1 MDHEN and CDR2 SYDVKM. The CDR3 spells CASSFQGTPYGYTF. DNA for the CDR3: TGTGCCAGCAGCTTCCAGGGGACGCCCTATGGCTACACCTTC.

CDR3 nucleotides: TGTGCCAGCAGCCCCCGGGACAGTCCTAGGGGCACAGATACGCAGTATTTT. Translation: CASSPRDSPRGTDTQYF. The rearrangement uses TRBV9 and TRBJ2-3, with 7 bases matching TRBD1. The CDR3 length is 17 residues. The V and J ends lost 4 bases and 1 base, in that order; junction bases with no gene match: 12. CDR1 SGDLS and CDR2 YYNGEE come from the germline V gene.

V is TRBV4-3 and J is TRBJ1-3; unclear D gene. The V end was cut by 0 bases, the J end by 2 bases, with 11 bases between. CDR1 and CDR2 (germline): LGHNA, YSLEER. The CDR3 totals 16 residues. DNA for the CDR3: TGCGCCAGCAGCCAAGATCAGGAAGGGCCTGGAAACACCATATATTTT. This gives the protein CASSQDQEGPGNTIYF.

The chain couples TRBV11-2 to TRBJ1-4, with a tentative D call TRBD1 (5 bases). V gave up 11 bases and J gave up 0 bases, with 13 bases separating them. CDR1 SGHAT and CDR2 FQNNGV come from the germline V gene. The CDR3 has 14 amino acids. The CDR3 region has the DNA TGTGCCGCAACGTCACAGGCAACTAATGAAAAACTGTTTTTT. Translation: CAATSQATNEKLFF.

The chain couples TRBV3-1 (or the pseudogene TRBV3-2) to TRBJ1-4, with 8 bases fitting TRBD1. Germline CDR1 LGHDT, CDR2 YNNKEL (reference sequence). This CDR3 region has 13 residues. V lost 5 bases, J lost 8 bases, and 4 bases stayed unmatched. CDR3 amino acids: CASSGDRGEKLFF. CDR3 DNA sequence: TGTGCCAGCAGCGGAGACAGGGGAGAAAAACTGTTTTTT.

Turning to this clone: The junction does not match germline at one end; this may be a read error. The chain has TRBV15 and TRBJ1-2; 7 nucleotides align to TRBD1. The CDR3 extends over 11 amino acids. Germline CDR1 is LNHNV and CDR2 is YYDKDF (reference sequence). In DNA form, the CDR3 reads TGTGCCACCAGCAAACAGGGGAGTAGTATCTTC. It specifies CATSKQGSSIF. Based on the CDR3 plus reference TRBV15 and TRBJ1-2, the full variable domain is DAMVIQNPRYQVTQFGKPVTLSCSQTLNHNVMYWYQQKSSQAPKLLFHYYDKDFNNEADTPDNFQSRRPNTSFCFLDIRSPGLGDTAMYLCATSKQGSSIFGSGTRLTVV.

The CDR3 nucleotides read TGTGCCAGCAGCCAGCGGGGGGGCTACGAGCAGTACTTC. This gives the protein CASSQRGGYEQYF. The J gene is TRBJ2-7, the V gene TRBV3-1 (or the pseudogene TRBV3-2); 9 nucleotides match TRBD2. Trimming removed 3 bases from V and 3 bases from J; junction bases left unmatched: 0. The CDR3 has 13 residues. Germline lookup yields CDR1 LGHDT and CDR2 YNNKEL (reference sequence).

This chain links TRBV3-1 (or the pseudogene TRBV3-2) with TRBJ2-7, with TRBD2 as a possible D gene (6 bases). Trimming stripped 4 bases from V and 4 bases from J, with 17 bases between. CDR3 length equals 15 residues. Per germline, CDR1 LGHDT and CDR2 YNNKEL (reference sequence). The CDR3 sequence: CASSPGRGPGYEQYF. DNA for the CDR3: TGTGCCAGCAGCCCCGGGCGGGGTCCGGGGTACGAGCAGTACTTC.

The chain joins TRBV7-2 to TRBJ1-2; D might be TRBD1 (5 bases). CDR3 length: 14 residues. Trimming cost V 5 bases and J 5 bases, with 15 bases left between them. Germline values: CDR1 SGHTA, CDR2 FQGNSA. This chain's CDR3 is CASSPTGTEYGYTF. In nucleotides, the CDR3 is TGTGCCAGCAGCCCGACCGGGACGGAATATGGCTACACCTTC.

This chain joins TRBV19 and TRBJ1-6; D is possibly TRBD1 (5 bases). Between the trimmed V and J ends, which lost 3 bases and 5 bases, there was a span of 14 bases. The V gene's germline CDR1 is LNHDA and CDR2 SQIVND (reference sequence). CDR3 length: 16 residues. CDR3 in amino acids: CASSIEPGRDNSPLHF. The CDR3 DNA reads TGTGCCAGTAGTATTGAACCGGGACGGGATAATTCACCCCTCCACTTT.

The chain is built from TRBV13 and TRBJ2-1, with TRBD1 matching 8 bases. Germline values: CDR1 PRHDT, CDR2 FYEKMQ (reference sequence). Germline trimming cut 3 bases from V and 7 bases from J; bases unmatched to any gene: 11. This CDR3 has 16 amino acids. CDR3 in DNA: TGTGCCAGCAGCTTTCCCGGGACAGGTTTGTCAAATGAGCAGTTCTTC. This codes for CASSFPGTGLSNEQFF.

The chain employs TRBV25-1 and TRBJ2-1; 8 bases agree with TRBD2. The CDR3 consists of 17 residues. Germline V gene sequence: CDR1 MGHDK, CDR2 SYGVNS. V lost 4 bases, J lost 0 bases, and 8 bases stayed unmatched. The CDR3 sequence: CASSGPLSGGSYNEQFF. CDR3 sequence (DNA): TGTGCCAGCAGTGGTCCCTTGAGCGGGGGCTCCTACAATGAGCAGTTCTTC.